A single sample is the source of the 7 T cell receptor beta chains below, sequenced in a study of spatial heterogeneity in lung cancer. The time point denotes: sample taken at primary tumor resection. No cells were sorted before sequencing. The whole RNA sequenced was extracted from tumor, nontumor lung or frozen PBMC. Each CDR3 protein is one row after TCRdb ran MiXCR on the 5' RACE reads. Of 7,000 or so distinct CDR3 sequences in the sample, approximately 6.8% were seen once. The sequenced sample was PBMCs, obtained at surgery. The receptor set was obtained from a male donor with early-stage non-small cell lung cancer.

This clonotype appeared many times. The library was built for alpha chains, so this beta chain is an off-target read and its size means little. V is TRBV20-1 and J is TRBJ2-3; no clear D gene. In germline, CDR1 is DFQATT, CDR2 SNEGSKA (reference sequence). Trimming took 3 bases from V and 3 from J, leaving 13 bases between them. The CDR3 consists of 14 residues. CDR3: CSASPLDTTDTQYF. DNA of the CDR3: TGCAGTGCTAGTCCCCTAGACACTACAGATACGCAGTATTTT.

This clonotype was counted at least ten times. For a library built for alpha chains, this beta chain is a stray read; little rests on its size. The V gene is TRBV5-1, the J gene TRBJ2-3; D is undetermined. The CDR3 has 16 residues. In germline, CDR1 is SGHRS, CDR2 YFSETQ. V was shortened by 0 bases and J by 0 bases, with 11 bases between the two germline ends. CDR3 in amino acids: CASSLEADWSTDTQYF. The CDR3 DNA sequence: TGCGCCAGCAGCTTGGAGGCAGATTGGAGCACAGATACGCAGTATTTT.

This clonotype was recorded at least ten times. Found in a library prepared for alpha chains, this beta chain is an off-target read, and its abundance has little meaning. The chain employs TRBV28 and TRBJ1-2; D possibly corresponds to TRBD1 (5 bases). Trimming shortened V by 7 bases and J by 6 bases, and 12 bases separated the two germline ends. This CDR3 comprises 12 residues. Germline V lookup: CDR1 MDHEN, CDR2 SYDVKM. The chain's CDR3 is CASIGQGDGYTF. The CDR3 DNA is TGTGCCAGCATCGGACAAGGCGATGGCTACACCTTC.

Concerning this clonotype: This beta chain is a stray sequence in a library constructed for alpha chains; its clone size is not meaningful. V is TRBV7-9 and J is TRBJ1-1; a possible D gene is TRBD1 (6 bases). There are 15 residues in the CDR3. Germline CDR1 and CDR2: SEHNR and FQNEAQ (reference sequence). Trimming took off 5 bases at V and 0 bases at J, with 13 bases between the two ends. The CDR3 coding sequence is TGTGCCAGCAGCGCTCTAGGGACATTGAACACTGAAGCTTTCTTT. Its translation: CASSALGTLNTEAFF.

This clonotype was seen ten or more times. This beta chain was picked up by a library intended for alpha chains and is off target, so its count carries little meaning. V gene TRBV3-1 combines with J gene TRBJ1-6; D call uncertain. This CDR3 has 14 amino acids. Trimming left V 2 bases short and J 5 bases short, with 7 bases between. Germline V gives CDR1 LGHDT, CDR2 YNNKEL (reference sequence). CDR3 sequence: CASSQNSHNSPLHF. The CDR3 DNA is TGTGCCAGCAGCCAAAACAGTCATAATTCACCCCTCCACTTT.

This clonotype was picked up many times. The library was built for alpha chains, so this beta chain is an off-target read and its size means little. The chain combines TRBV18 with TRBJ1-5, with 7 bases fitting TRBD1. Germline values: CDR1 KGHSH, CDR2 LQKENI. The CDR3 spans 14 residues. J was trimmed by 4 bases and V by 3 bases; bases with no gene match: 3. Written as DNA, the CDR3 is TGTGCCAGCTCACCGGGACAGTCTAATCAGCCCCAGCATTTT. This encodes CASSPGQSNQPQHF.

By share, this clonotype ranks as medium-sized. This beta chain is a stray read from a library made for alpha chains; its abundance is not meaningful. The rearrangement joins TRBV20-1 to TRBJ2-3; 8 positions agree with TRBD1. The CDR3 has 19 amino acids. Trimming at V came to 6 bases and at J to 6 bases, leaving 26 bases not matched to a gene. Germline CDR1 is DFQATT and CDR2 is SNEGSKA (reference sequence). For the CDR3, the DNA is TGCAGTGCACGACCATACCTCGGGACAGGTCATCTGCACAGGGATACGCAGTATTTT. Translated: CSARPYLGTGHLHRDTQYF.